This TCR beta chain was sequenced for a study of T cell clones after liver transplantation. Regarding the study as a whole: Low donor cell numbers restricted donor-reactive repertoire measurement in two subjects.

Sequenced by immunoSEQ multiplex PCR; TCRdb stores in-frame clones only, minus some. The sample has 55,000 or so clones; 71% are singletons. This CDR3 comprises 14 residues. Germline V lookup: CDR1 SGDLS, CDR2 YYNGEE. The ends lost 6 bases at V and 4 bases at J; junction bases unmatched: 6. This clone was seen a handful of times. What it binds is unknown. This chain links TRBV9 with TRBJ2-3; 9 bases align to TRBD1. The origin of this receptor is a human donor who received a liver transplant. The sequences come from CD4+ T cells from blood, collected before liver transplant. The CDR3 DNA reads TGTGCCAGCACGACAGGGGGTGGCCCAGATACGCAGTATTTT. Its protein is CASTTGGGPDTQYF.